This T cell receptor (beta chain) was sequenced during a study of early T cells in non-severe SARS-CoV-2 infection. Turning to the study itself: Chains from this unsorted whole-blood bulk RNA could not be paired.

The table lists this clonotype with a few counts. What it binds is unknown. The germline CDR1 and CDR2 sequences are LGHNA and YSLEER. V was clipped by 2 bases and J by 3 bases, with 16 bases between them. The CDR3 consists of 16 residues. Study results and limitations: Matching against VDJdb likely underestimated virus-specific expansions, favoring anti-spike CD8.

Individual cDNA molecules carried attached unique molecular identifiers. MiXCR, run by TCRdb on the 5' RACE reads, gives a single entry per CDR3 protein. The sample holds just under 60,000 distinct CDR3 sequences; 8% to 9% are singletons and the top ten take approximately 15%. This chain connects TRBV4-3 to TRBJ1-2; D possibly corresponds to TRBD1 (6 bases). Specimen: whole blood. The TCR originated in an adult who was a healthcare worker with PCR-confirmed SARS-CoV-2 infection or an uninfected control (not recorded which). CDR3 residues: CASSQSRTEGHYGYTF. For the CDR3, the DNA is TGCGCCAGCAGCCAAAGCCGGACAGAGGGGCACTATGGCTACACCTTC.